This T cell receptor (beta chain) was sequenced during a study of blood T cell repertoires in COVID-19. Overall study: Spain, Italy and the United States supplied samples that represented acute and convalescent COVID-19. In each case, the material was cDNA or gDNA derived from T cells, B-cell-depleted T cells, or PBMCs.

Method: immunoSEQ multiplex PCR; TCRdb's copy keeps in-frame clones and lacks some. This table holds roughly 240,000 clones, 65% to 90% found once. Germline loops: CDR1 SQVTM, CDR2 ANQGSEA. CDR3 length: 16 residues. The trim removed 7 bases at V and 1 base at J, leaving 9 bases unmatched. V and J are TRBV29-1 and TRBJ2-6, with 8 bases matching TRBD1. The sequence derives from a man aged 45 to 65 with COVID-19, enrolled during active disease. Sequenced sample: peripheral blood. In nucleotides, the CDR3 is TGCAGCGCAGCGGACAGGGTTCTTTCTGGGGCCAACGTCCTGACTTTC. Amino acids: CSAADRVLSGANVLTF. Filled out from reference TRBV29-1 and TRBJ2-6, the complete variable domain reads SAVISQKPSRDICQRGTSLTIQCQVDSQVTMMFWYRQQPGQSLTLIATANQGSEATYESGFVIDKFPISRPNLTFSTLTVSNMSPEDSSIYLCSAADRVLSGANVLTFGAGSRLTVL.